These 9 T cell receptor beta chains were all obtained from the same sample, sequenced in a study of T and B cells in COVID-19 patients. BIOMED2 TRB-A/B primer pools were used in multiplex TRB PCR. TCRdb ran MiXCR on the multiplex PCR reads and lists one entry per CDR3 protein. In the table there are approximately 3,200 distinct CDR3 sequences, approximately 24% of which are singletons. From blood, roughly 240-550 ng of genomic DNA served as TRB template. The material sequenced was blood. The receptors come from a human donor with active COVID-19.

A single count supports this clonotype. This chain uses TRBV6-5 with TRBJ2-2; 7 nucleotides match TRBD2. CDR3 length: 20 residues. Germline loops: CDR1 MNHEY, CDR2 SVGAGI. Trimming removed 6 bases from V and 0 bases from J; junction bases left unmatched: 19. For the CDR3, the DNA is TGTGCCAGCAGCACTGTCCCCGGGACTATATACGCTGCGAACACCGGGGAGCTGTTTTTT. This codes for CASSTVPGTIYAANTGELFF.

This clonotype was counted between two and nine times. This chain connects TRBV5-1 to TRBJ2-3, with D perhaps assigned TRBD1 or TRBD2 (7 bases each). The CDR3 spans 15 residues. The V end lost 4 bases, the J end lost 0 bases, and 12 bases lay between the germline ends. The germline V gene has CDR1 SGHRS and CDR2 YFSETQ. CDR3 nucleotides: TGCGCCAGCAGCCAGGGGGGGCATAGCACAGATACGCAGTATTTT. Protein sequence: CASSQGGHSTDTQYF.

V and J are TRBV19 and TRBJ2-2, with 10 bases that match TRBD2. V shed 5 bases, J shed 4 bases, and the junction held 10 bases outside the gene matches. The V gene's germline CDR1 is LNHDA and CDR2 SQIVND (reference sequence). CDR3 length: 17 amino acids. The CDR3 is CASSLASGGGFTGELFF. The CDR3 coding sequence is TGTGCCAGTAGTCTAGCTAGCGGGGGAGGTTTCACCGGGGAGCTGTTTTTT.

Of note for this clonotype: A read error may explain this, as a much larger clone is one base away. The V gene is TRBV6-5, the J gene TRBJ2-5; no definite D call. Germline V CDR1 and CDR2: MNHEY, SVGAGI. The CDR3 spans 13 residues. V was trimmed by 1 base and J by 5 bases, leaving 8 bases between them. The CDR3 sequence: CASSYWAFETQYF. CDR3 DNA sequence: TGTGCCAGCAGTTACTGGGCCTTTGAGACCCAGTACTTC.

The chain couples TRBV5-1 to TRBJ2-2; D remains ambiguous. CDR3 length: 16 amino acids. CDR1 SGHRS and CDR2 YFSETQ come from the germline V gene. V lost 1 base and J 0 bases, leaving 10 bases between the germline ends. The CDR3 region has the DNA TGCGCCAGCAGCTTGTGGTCAGACCCGAACACCGGGGAGCTGTTTTTT. Protein product: CASSLWSDPNTGELFF.

Judged by abundance, this clonotype is medium-sized (0.01 to 0.1%). This chain joins TRBV27 and TRBJ2-5; 9 bases are shared with TRBD1. Germline CDR1 and CDR2: MNHEY and SMNVEV (reference sequence). V trimming: 1 base; J trimming: 3 bases; junction bases outside the gene matches: 3. The CDR3 covers 15 residues. DNA of the CDR3: TGTGCCAGCAGTTTATACAGGGGGCGAGAAGAGACCCAGTACTTC. Translating it yields CASSLYRGREETQYF.

Sample share makes this clonotype medium-sized. The chain joins TRBV7-9 to TRBJ2-5; D is uncertain. The V gene lost 5 bases and the J gene lost 4 bases, with 5 bases spanning the gap. There are 11 residues in the CDR3. Germline loops: CDR1 SEHNR, CDR2 FQNEAQ (reference sequence). For the CDR3, the DNA is TGTGCCAGCAGCCAAATAGAGACCCAGTACTTC. This translates into CASSQIETQYF. The complete variable domain, with remaining parts taken from reference TRBV7-9 and TRBJ2-5, reads DTGVSQNPRHKITKRGQNVTFRCDPISEHNRLYWYRQTLGQGPEFLTYFQNEAQLEKSRLLSDRFSAERPKGSFSTLEIQRTEQGDSAMYLCASSQIETQYFGPGTRLLVL.

The genes are TRBV20-1 and TRBJ2-7, with 9 positions matching TRBD2. This CDR3 has 17 amino acids. The germline CDR1 and CDR2 sequences are DFQATT and SNEGSKA (reference sequence). V dropped 5 bases and J dropped 3; count of bases not matched to a gene: 17. The CDR3 protein is CSAGEGGGGASFYEQYF. CDR3 DNA sequence: TGCAGTGCTGGTGAGGGTGGCGGGGGGGCCTCTTTCTACGAGCAGTACTTC.

This clonotype is medium-sized by share. The chain has TRBV27 and TRBJ1-4; D unclear. The V end was cut by 6 bases, the J end by 10 bases, with 18 bases between. Germline loops: CDR1 MNHEY, CDR2 SMNVEV (reference sequence). The CDR3 consists of 14 residues. The CDR3 DNA sequence: TGTGCCAGCAGAAACAAGGGTACAGTGGGAAAACTGTTTTTT. This codes for CASRNKGTVGKLFF.